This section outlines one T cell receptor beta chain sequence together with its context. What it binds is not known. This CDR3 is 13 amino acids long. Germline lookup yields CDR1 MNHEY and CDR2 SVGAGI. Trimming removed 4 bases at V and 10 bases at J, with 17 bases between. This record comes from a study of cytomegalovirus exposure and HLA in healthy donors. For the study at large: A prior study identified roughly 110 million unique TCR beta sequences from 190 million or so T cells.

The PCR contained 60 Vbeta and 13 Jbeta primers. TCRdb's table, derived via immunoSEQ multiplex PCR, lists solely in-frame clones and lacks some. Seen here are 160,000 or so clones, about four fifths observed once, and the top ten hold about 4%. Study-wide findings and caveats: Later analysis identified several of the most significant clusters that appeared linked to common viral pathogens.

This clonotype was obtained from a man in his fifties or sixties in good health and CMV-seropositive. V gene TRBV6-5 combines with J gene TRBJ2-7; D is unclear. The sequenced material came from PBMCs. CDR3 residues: CASSSPRSSDQYF. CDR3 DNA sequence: TGTGCCAGCAGTTCTCCGCGGAGTTCCGATCAGTACTTC.